What follows are 10 T cell receptor beta chains derived from one specimen sequenced in a study of beta chain features in type 1 diabetes (dated by TCRdb to 2016 to 2018). The method behind the library was the immunoSEQ multiplex PCR assay. All of the isolated RNA was reverse transcribed with the High Capacity cDNA Reverse Transcription Kit, so expressed TCRB transcripts were sequenced. TCRdb retrieved this table from immuneACCESS and kept in-frame rearrangements only. Not all clones are present; in checked studies, unresolved V genes account for under half, and no reason is known for the remainder. Present in this sample are around 430,000 clones, approximately 28% of which were seen just once. The ten top clones hold 0.06% to 0.07% of the sample. Sequenced input: naive CD4+ T cells from blood. The cell subset or site label here, explained by the study, means: true naive CD4+ T cells. These receptors were obtained from a man between 18 and 29 years old in good health.

A note on this clone: The same CDR3 is also encoded by other DNA sequences in this sample. V is TRBV5-1 and J is TRBJ2-5, with no clear D. CDR1 and CDR2 (germline): SGHRS, YFSETQ. CDR3 size: 11 residues. Trimming pared 2 bases from V and 5 bases from J, leaving 4 bases between. The CDR3 is CASSFVETQYF. CDR3 DNA sequence: TGCGCCAGCAGCTTTGTGGAGACCCAGTACTTC.

This chain's CDR3 is CAWTLRRPTNYGYTF. The CDR3 bases are TGTGCCTGGACCCTCCGCAGACCTACTAACTATGGCTACACCTTC. The chain uses TRBV30 and TRBJ1-2, with no clear D. The CDR3 loop spans 15 amino acids. Trimming shortened V by 4 bases and J by 0 bases, and 15 bases separated the two germline ends. Germline-derived CDR1 and CDR2 are GTSNPN and SVGIG (reference sequence).

The chain couples TRBV5-1 to TRBJ1-1; 7 positions agree with TRBD1. V dropped 0 bases and J dropped 7; count of bases not matched to a gene: 9. The CDR3 totals 15 residues. The germline CDR1 and CDR2 sequences are SGHRS and YFSETQ. In nucleotides, the CDR3 is TGCGCCAGCAGCTTGGTGGCCAGGGGGACCGTTGAAGCTTTCTTT. Translated, it gives CASSLVARGTVEAFF.

This clone was seen a few times. The V gene is TRBV7-3, the J gene TRBJ2-7; 8 bases agree with TRBD1. Germline CDR1 reads SGHTA; CDR2 reads FQGTGA. V shed 5 bases and J 6 bases; nucleotides not matched to a gene: 6. The CDR3 consists of 13 residues. The CDR3 protein is CASSLGTGSEQYF. In DNA form, the CDR3 reads TGTGCCAGCAGCCTCGGGACAGGCTCCGAGCAGTACTTC.

The V gene is TRBV14, the J gene TRBJ2-4; D tentatively reads TRBD1 or TRBD2 (6 bases each). Germline V gene lookup returns CDR1 SGHDN and CDR2 FVKESK. This CDR3 has 12 amino acids. Trimming removed 3 bases from V and 13 bases from J, with 13 bases in between. CDR3 sequence (DNA): TGTGCCAGCAGCCAGGCCGGGGGCGTCCAGTACTTC. Protein sequence: CASSQAGGVQYF.

This clone came up a few times. V usage is TRBV7-3 and J usage is TRBJ2-7; 8 positions agree with TRBD1. This CDR3 spans 14 amino acids. The V and J ends lost 5 bases and 4 bases, in that order; junction bases with no gene match: 7. The germline gives CDR1 SGHTA, CDR2 FQGTGA. CDR3 DNA: TGTGCCAGCAGCCCAGGACAGGGTCCGTACGAGCAGTACTTC. It encodes CASSPGQGPYEQYF.

This clone was counted a few times. The chain recombines TRBV4-2 with TRBJ1-1, with D possibly matching TRBD1 (5 bases). Trimming stripped 3 bases from V and 0 bases from J, with 11 bases between. This CDR3 spans 15 amino acids. Germline assignment: CDR1 LGHNA and CDR2 YNFKEQ. The CDR3 loop reads CASSHADSLNTEAFF. In nucleotides, the CDR3 is TGTGCCAGCAGCCATGCCGACAGTCTGAACACTGAAGCTTTCTTT.

This clone has only a few counts. The J gene is TRBJ2-7, the V gene TRBV9; 9 bases align to TRBD1. Germline V lookup: CDR1 SGDLS, CDR2 YYNGEE. Losses at the gene ends were 0 bases for V and 3 bases for J; bases not matched to a gene: 7. This CDR3 spans 16 amino acids. In DNA, the CDR3 is TGTGCCAGCAGCGTAGCCTCGGGACAGGGTGGCTACGAGCAGTACTTC. It encodes CASSVASGQGGYEQYF.

The J gene is TRBJ2-1, the V gene TRBV7-9; possibly TRBD2 for D (5 bases). This CDR3 has 12 residues. V was clipped by 0 bases and J by 14 bases, with 11 bases between them. Per germline, CDR1 SEHNR and CDR2 FQNEAQ (reference sequence). The CDR3 sequence is CASSLAEGNKFF. CDR3 coding DNA: TGTGCCAGCAGCTTAGCTGAGGGTAATAAGTTCTTC. The full variable domain, rest sourced from reference TRBV7-9 and TRBJ2-1, is DTGVSQNPRHKITKRGQNVTFRCDPISEHNRLYWYRQTLGQGPEFLTYFQNEAQLEKSRLLSDRFSAERPKGSFSTLEIQRTEQGDSAMYLCASSLAEGNKFFGPGTRLTVL.

The V call is TRBV5-1, the J call TRBJ2-5; a possible D gene is TRBD1 (6 bases). The DNA end lines up better with TRBJ2-7; the J call may be wrong. The CDR3 has 13 amino acids. Per the germline V gene, CDR1 is SGHRS and CDR2 is YFSETQ. The CDR3 DNA reads as TGCGCCAGCAGCTTAGGACAGCGTGGCGAGCAGTACTTC. Translation gives CASSLGQRGEQYF.